This is a list of T cell receptor beta chains from one sample in a study of long-term antiretroviral therapy in people with HIV. Sequencing was performed with immunoSEQ multiplex PCR; in TCRdb, only in-frame clones are kept and a portion is missing. The sample records about 21,000 clones, approximately 82% being singletons. Source: unsorted PBMCs, taken 0.5 years after starting antiretroviral therapy. The receptor source for this set is a man aged 18 to 30 with HIV. Each CDR3 is given without its conserved first and last residue. Part of the rows lack a size; the others show once, few, many or a class for expanded clones.

clone_size,j_call,v_call,cdr3_aa
.,TRBJ2-3,TRBV6-4,ASSGPSKDTQY
.,TRBJ2-1,TRBV18,ASSPTLGEQF
medium-sized,TRBJ2-3,TRBV13,ASSSRSEGPRWDTQY
.,TRBJ2-3,TRBV5-1,ASSREGTDTQY
.,TRBJ2-1,TRBV2,ASAYGTDYNEQF
.,TRBJ2-7,TRBV19,ASAYGGGLYEQY
.,TRBJ2-3,TRBV6-1,ASSESTSGSTDTQY
.,TRBJ1-2,TRBV7-8,ASSLRTGRDPYGYT
.,TRBJ2-5,TRBV4-1,ASSQERGAETQY
.,TRBJ1-1,TRBV5-1,ASSLDQENTEAF
.,TRBJ1-5,TRBV30,ALGGGLGNQPQH
.,TRBJ2-2,TRBV5-8,ASSFYRREGNTGELF
few,TRBJ1-2,TRBV28,ASSVSTGALSRYT
.,TRBJ1-2,TRBV5-4,ASSGTGGNYGYT
.,TRBJ1-1,TRBV5-1,ASSLGTGLNTEAF
.,TRBJ2-7,TRBV7-2,ASRNEVYEQY
.,TRBJ1-1,TRBV13,ASSLEQGRTEAF
.,TRBJ2-1,TRBV5-8,ASSLLGDRTHNEQF
.,TRBJ2-3,TRBV4-2,ASSQERASGTDTQY
.,TRBJ2-7,TRBV4-1,ASSQGQGNSYEQY
.,TRBJ2-1,TRBV7-2,ASSLTVAGGNEQF
.,TRBJ2-7,TRBV6-6,ASREGEINEQY
.,TRBJ2-5,TRBV5-1,ASSLVAVQETQY
once,TRBJ1-1,TRBV13,ASSFWMTGGMNTEAF
.,TRBJ2-2,TRBV11-3,ASSPGQGKTGELF
.,TRBJ1-1,TRBV10-3,AIRDREGTEAF
few,TRBJ2-3,TRBV11-1,ASSLNRVGGTDTQY
.,TRBJ1-2,TRBV10-3,AISESLIHRAYGYT
few,TRBJ2-1,TRBV18,ASSPGRSYNEQF
.,TRBJ1-6,TRBV5-1,ASSLEGQGGNSPLH
.,TRBJ2-1,TRBV7-9,ASSLGLSYNEQF